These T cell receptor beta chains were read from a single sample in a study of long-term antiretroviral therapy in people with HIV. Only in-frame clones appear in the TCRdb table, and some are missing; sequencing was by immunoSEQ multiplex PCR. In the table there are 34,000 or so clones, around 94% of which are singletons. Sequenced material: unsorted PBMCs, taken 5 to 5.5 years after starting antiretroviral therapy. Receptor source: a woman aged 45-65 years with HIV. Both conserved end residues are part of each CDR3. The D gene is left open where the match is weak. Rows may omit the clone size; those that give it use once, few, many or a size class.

CDR3 protein: CASSLSWDIRRAGYTF
CDR3 DNA: TGTGCCAGCAGCTTATCCTGGGACATCCGGAGGGCTGGCTACACCTTC
V gene: TRBV7-2
J gene: TRBJ1-2
clone size: -
D gene: -

CDR3 protein: CASSPHTGELFF
CDR3 DNA: TGTGCCAGCAGTCCCCACACCGGGGAGCTGTTTTTT
V gene: TRBV6-5
J gene: TRBJ2-2
clone size: -
D gene: -

CDR3 protein: CASSRPGTSGRGELFF
CDR3 DNA: TGTGCCAGCAGCCGACCCGGGACTAGCGGGCGCGGGGAGCTGTTTTTT
V gene: TRBV14
J gene: TRBJ2-2
clone size: -
D gene: TRBD2

CDR3 protein: CASRAGPNNEKLFF
CDR3 DNA: TGTGCCAGCAGAGCGGGACCTAACAATGAAAAACTGTTTTTT
V gene: TRBV2
J gene: TRBJ1-4
clone size: once
D gene: -

CDR3 protein: CASRELRGGAFF
CDR3 DNA: TGTGCCAGCAGAGAACTTCGGGGGGGAGCTTTCTTT
V gene: TRBV2
J gene: TRBJ1-1
clone size: -
D gene: -

CDR3 protein: CASSDSTSGNEQFF
CDR3 DNA: TGTGCCAGCAGTGACTCGACTTCAGGAAATGAGCAGTTCTTC
V gene: TRBV6-4
J gene: TRBJ2-1
clone size: -
D gene: -

CDR3 protein: CASSARGFSHEQYF
CDR3 DNA: TGTGCCAGCAGCGCCCGGGGCTTTAGCCACGAGCAGTACTTC
V gene: TRBV7-2
J gene: TRBJ2-7
clone size: -
D gene: -

CDR3 protein: CASRLRGGSYEQYF
CDR3 DNA: TGTGCCAGCAGACTACGGGGGGGCAGCTACGAGCAGTACTTC
V gene: TRBV6-6
J gene: TRBJ2-7
clone size: -
D gene: TRBD2

CDR3 protein: CASRRVTSTDTQYF
CDR3 DNA: TGTGCCAGCAGGCGGGTTACTAGCACAGATACGCAGTATTTT
V gene: TRBV6-1
J gene: TRBJ2-3
clone size: -
D gene: -

CDR3 protein: CASSIREMSPNTEAFF
CDR3 DNA: TGTGCCAGTAGTATTAGGGAGATGAGCCCCAACACTGAAGCTTTCTTT
V gene: TRBV19
J gene: TRBJ1-1
clone size: -
D gene: -

CDR3 protein: CASSPTGASTDTQYF
CDR3 DNA: TGCGCCAGCAGCCCAACAGGGGCTAGCACAGATACGCAGTATTTT
V gene: TRBV4-1
J gene: TRBJ2-3
clone size: -
D gene: TRBD1

CDR3 protein: CATSREGRGANTEAFF
CDR3 DNA: TGTGCCACCAGCAGAGAGGGCAGGGGTGCGAACACTGAAGCTTTCTTT
V gene: TRBV15
J gene: TRBJ1-1
clone size: -
D gene: -

CDR3 protein: CAGLRGSGGARTEYF
CDR3 DNA: TGTGCCGGGTTGCGTGGTAGCGGGGGGGCGAGGACCGAGTACTTC
V gene: TRBV6-4
J gene: TRBJ2-5
clone size: -
D gene: TRBD2

CDR3 protein: CASSFGQKGLYF
CDR3 DNA: TGTGCCAGCAGCTTCGGACAGAAGGGACTGTACTTC
V gene: TRBV7-9
J gene: TRBJ2-5
clone size: -
D gene: -

CDR3 protein: CASSLSGDWDTQYF
CDR3 DNA: TGTGCCAGCAGCTTATCGGGGGATTGGGATACGCAGTATTTT
V gene: TRBV7-9
J gene: TRBJ2-3
clone size: -
D gene: -

CDR3 protein: CASSYGDRDAPLHF
CDR3 DNA: TGTGCCAGCAGTTACGGGGACAGGGATGCACCCCTCCACTTT
V gene: TRBV6-5
J gene: TRBJ1-6
clone size: -
D gene: TRBD1

CDR3 protein: CASSLIGGEETQYF
CDR3 DNA: TGTGCCAGCAGCTTGATCGGCGGAGAAGAGACCCAGTACTTC
V gene: TRBV5-4
J gene: TRBJ2-5
clone size: once
D gene: -

CDR3 protein: CASSLAQGVGGNTIYF
CDR3 DNA: TGTGCCAGCAGCTTAGCGCAGGGGGTCGGTGGAAACACCATATATTTT
V gene: TRBV7-2
J gene: TRBJ1-3
clone size: -
D gene: TRBD1

CDR3 protein: CASSAAGTGNGYTF
CDR3 DNA: TGTGCCAGCAGCGCGGCCGGGACAGGGAATGGCTACACCTTC
V gene: TRBV9
J gene: TRBJ1-2
clone size: once
D gene: TRBD1

CDR3 protein: CASSSKDRVDPSDEQFF
CDR3 DNA: TGTGCCAGCAGCTCCAAGGACAGGGTTGATCCTTCGGATGAGCAGTTCTTC
V gene: TRBV7-9
J gene: TRBJ2-1
clone size: -
D gene: TRBD1

CDR3 protein: CAISEPGRSSYEQYF
CDR3 DNA: TGTGCCATCAGTGAGCCGGGACGGTCCTCCTACGAGCAGTACTTC
V gene: TRBV10-3
J gene: TRBJ2-7
clone size: -
D gene: -

CDR3 protein: CASSLQGLGDTQYF
CDR3 DNA: TGTGCCAGCAGCTTACAGGGATTAGGAGATACGCAGTATTTT
V gene: TRBV7-3
J gene: TRBJ2-3
clone size: -
D gene: -

CDR3 protein: CASSFGQGSAGNTIYF
CDR3 DNA: TGTGCCAGCAGCTTCGGACAGGGGTCGGCTGGAAACACCATATATTTT
V gene: TRBV2
J gene: TRBJ1-3
clone size: once
D gene: TRBD1

CDR3 protein: CASSPGTTEAFF
CDR3 DNA: TGCGCCAGCAGCCCCGGGACAACTGAAGCTTTCTTT
V gene: TRBV5-1
J gene: TRBJ1-1
clone size: -
D gene: -

CDR3 protein: CASSTPAQGSYNEQFF
CDR3 DNA: TGTGCCAGCAGTACACCCGCCCAGGGCTCATACAATGAGCAGTTCTTC
V gene: TRBV7-9
J gene: TRBJ2-1
clone size: -
D gene: -

CDR3 protein: CASPGGAADTQYF
CDR3 DNA: TGTGCCAGCCCAGGGGGCGCCGCAGATACGCAGTATTTT
V gene: TRBV6-1
J gene: TRBJ2-3
clone size: -
D gene: TRBD1

CDR3 protein: CASKGPQGSNTEAFF
CDR3 DNA: TGTGCCAGCAAGGGCCCACAGGGCTCGAACACTGAAGCTTTCTTT
V gene: TRBV6-1
J gene: TRBJ1-1
clone size: -
D gene: -

CDR3 protein: CASSIRPDPRGEQFF
CDR3 DNA: TGTGCCAGCAGTATCCGTCCAGATCCAAGGGGTGAGCAGTTCTTC
V gene: TRBV2
J gene: TRBJ2-1
clone size: -
D gene: -

CDR3 protein: CASSVGSGRINQPQHF
CDR3 DNA: TGTGCCAGCAGCGTAGGAAGTGGGAGAATCAATCAGCCCCAGCATTTT
V gene: TRBV9
J gene: TRBJ1-5
clone size: -
D gene: -

CDR3 protein: CASSYSAGRTEAFF
CDR3 DNA: TGTGCCAGCAGTTACTCGGCGGGGCGAACTGAAGCTTTCTTT
V gene: TRBV6-5
J gene: TRBJ1-1
clone size: -
D gene: -

CDR3 protein: CASRETVLNTEAFF
CDR3 DNA: TGTGCCAGCAGGGAGACAGTTTTGAACACTGAAGCTTTCTTT
V gene: TRBV2
J gene: TRBJ1-1
clone size: -
D gene: -

CDR3 protein: CASSLVSGTYGDTIYF
CDR3 DNA: TGTGCCAGCAGCTTGGTTTCGGGGACATATGGGGACACCATATATTTT
V gene: TRBV5-6
J gene: TRBJ1-3
clone size: -
D gene: -